This TCR beta chain was obtained from a study of glioma-infiltrating T cells after dendritic cell vaccination. Whole-study findings and limits: TCR clonality showed no direct relationship with survival.

Isocitrate dehydrogenase mutation was absent in all glioblastoma patients. The CDR3 is 15 amino acids. Germline values: CDR1 SGDLS, CDR2 YYNGEE. Trimming removed 0 bases at V and 7 bases at J, with 17 bases between. Clones were sequenced by immunoSEQ multiplex PCR, and TCRdb holds only the in-frame ones, with some missing. The data show roughly 41,000 clones, approximately 84% seen once. Remarks on this clone: The antigen is undetermined.

The input for sequencing was blood, taken before dendritic cell vaccination. The chain recombines TRBV9 with TRBJ2-7, with TRBD2 as a possible D gene (7 bases). The receptor comes from a human donor with glioblastoma. CDR3 nucleotides: TGTGCCAGCAGCGTAGACGGGGGGCCGGGTGGGGAGCAGTACTTC. It codes for CASSVDGGPGGEQYF.